These T cell receptor beta chains were read from a single sample in a study of cytomegalovirus exposure and HLA in healthy donors. Here immunoSEQ multiplex PCR was the method, and the copy in TCRdb shows in-frame clones only, minus some. The table has around 230,000 clones, roughly 81% seen once; the top ten hold 0.2% to 0.3%. Input material: PBMCs. The receptors shown here come from a girl aged 2 to 10 in good health and CMV-seronegative. The CDR3 runs from the conserved cysteine through the conserved F or W. The order of the fields is J gene, clone size, V gene, D gene, CDR3 protein, CDR3 DNA. The D gene is left open where the match is weak. Expanded clones get a size class; other rows say once, few or many, or leave the size out.

j_gene: TRBJ1-5
abundance: .
v_gene: TRBV6-1
d_gene: .
CDR3aa: CASSAGGYSNQPQHF
CDR3nt: TGTGCCAGCAGCGCAGGAGGGTACAGCAATCAGCCCCAGCATTTT

j_gene: TRBJ2-5
abundance: once
v_gene: TRBV7-2
d_gene: TRBD2
CDR3aa: CASSPLAGEETQYF
CDR3nt: TGTGCCAGCAGCCCCCTAGCGGGAGAAGAGACCCAGTACTTC

j_gene: TRBJ2-7
abundance: .
v_gene: TRBV5-6
d_gene: .
CDR3aa: CASSVSGGYYEQYF
CDR3nt: TGTGCCAGCAGCGTGTCGGGGGGCTATTACGAGCAGTACTTC

j_gene: TRBJ2-7
abundance: few
v_gene: TRBV6-6
d_gene: .
CDR3aa: CASSYSERDEQYF
CDR3nt: TGTGCCAGCAGTTACTCTGAGCGGGACGAGCAGTACTTC

j_gene: TRBJ1-2
abundance: .
v_gene: TRBV10-3
d_gene: .
CDR3aa: CAISEGSYGYTF
CDR3nt: TGTGCCATCAGTGAAGGGAGCTATGGCTACACCTTC

j_gene: TRBJ2-7
abundance: .
v_gene: TRBV29-1
d_gene: TRBD1
CDR3aa: CSVVGQGKNYEQYF
CDR3nt: TGCAGCGTTGTCGGACAGGGAAAAAACTACGAGCAGTACTTC

j_gene: TRBJ1-5
abundance: .
v_gene: TRBV6-1
d_gene: .
CDR3aa: CASKEAGNQPQHF
CDR3nt: TGTGCCAGCAAGGAGGCGGGGAATCAGCCCCAGCATTTT

j_gene: TRBJ1-1
abundance: .
v_gene: TRBV5-1
d_gene: TRBD1
CDR3aa: CASSYRTGLNTEAFF
CDR3nt: TGCGCCAGCAGCTATAGGACAGGGCTGAACACTGAAGCTTTCTTT

j_gene: TRBJ2-7
abundance: .
v_gene: TRBV6-1
d_gene: .
CDR3aa: CASSHLGGTYEQYF
CDR3nt: TGTGCCAGCAGTCATTTAGGCGGGACCTACGAGCAGTACTTC

j_gene: TRBJ1-1
abundance: .
v_gene: TRBV2
d_gene: TRBD1
CDR3aa: CASRDRGLNTEAFF
CDR3nt: TGTGCCAGCAGGGACAGGGGATTGAACACTGAAGCTTTCTTT

j_gene: TRBJ2-7
abundance: .
v_gene: TRBV27
d_gene: .
CDR3aa: CASSFGTGASYEQYF
CDR3nt: TGTGCCAGCAGTTTCGGTACAGGAGCGTCCTACGAGCAGTACTTC

j_gene: TRBJ2-7
abundance: .
v_gene: TRBV30
d_gene: .
CDR3aa: CAWSVGGLSDEQYF
CDR3nt: TGTGCCTGGAGTGTCGGGGGGCTTAGCGACGAGCAGTACTTC

j_gene: TRBJ2-1
abundance: .
v_gene: TRBV5-1
d_gene: TRBD1
CDR3aa: CASSLAGTGGHNEQFF
CDR3nt: TGCGCCAGCAGCTTGGCCGGGACAGGGGGGCACAATGAGCAGTTCTTC

j_gene: TRBJ2-7
abundance: .
v_gene: TRBV5-1
d_gene: TRBD1
CDR3aa: CASSFRQGYEQYF
CDR3nt: TGCGCCAGCAGCTTCAGACAGGGTTACGAGCAGTACTTC

j_gene: TRBJ2-7
abundance: .
v_gene: TRBV7-8
d_gene: .
CDR3aa: CASSWTDQNKQYF
CDR3nt: TGTGCCAGCTCTTGGACTGACCAGAATAAGCAGTACTTC

j_gene: TRBJ1-2
abundance: .
v_gene: TRBV2
d_gene: .
CDR3aa: CVSSISGFLHYGYTF
CDR3nt: TGTGTCAGCAGTATTTCCGGGTTCCTTCACTATGGCTACACCTTC

j_gene: TRBJ1-2
abundance: .
v_gene: TRBV29-1
d_gene: TRBD1
CDR3aa: CSVPRTGGNYGYTF
CDR3nt: TGCAGCGTTCCCCGGACAGGGGGCAACTATGGCTACACCTTC

j_gene: TRBJ2-1
abundance: .
v_gene: TRBV6-5
d_gene: TRBD1
CDR3aa: CASHPGQGWNEQFF
CDR3nt: TGTGCCAGCCACCCGGGACAGGGATGGAATGAGCAGTTCTTC

j_gene: TRBJ2-5
abundance: .
v_gene: TRBV15
d_gene: TRBD1
CDR3aa: CATSTRTGAFETQYF
CDR3nt: TGTGCCACCAGCACGAGGACAGGGGCTTTCGAGACCCAGTACTTC